The next 21 T cell receptor beta chains were all read from a single sample in a study of post-analysis software for immune sequencing data. Study observations and caveats: Compared with controls, patients had more of about five TRBV segments, including TRBV5-6, TRBV5-1 and TRBV20-1.

Presence of unique molecular identifiers characterized the TCR beta cDNA libraries. Each CDR3 protein is one row after TCRdb ran MiXCR on the PCR reads. The sample contains fewer than 850,000 distinct CDR3 sequences, 30% of which appear only once. These receptors have no known antigen. The sample taken for sequencing was blood. Receptor source: a girl between 5 and 17 years old with multiple sclerosis.

This clonotype appeared once. The chain joins TRBV10-3 to TRBJ2-5; 12 bases agree with TRBD1. The germline CDR1 and CDR2 sequences are ENHRY and SYGVKD. V dropped 10 bases and J dropped 11; count of bases not matched to a gene: 11. The CDR3 length is 13 residues. As DNA, the CDR3 is TGTGCCAGCTGGGACAGGGGGCTCAATGAGCAGTACTTC. Amino acids: CASWDRGLNEQYF.

V usage is TRBV4-1 and J usage is TRBJ1-4; TRBD1 might be the D (5 bases). Looked up from germline, CDR1 is MGHRA and CDR2 is YSYEKL. The CDR3 is 15 residues long. V lost 6 bases and J 5 bases, leaving 16 bases between the germline ends. The CDR3: CASSPQGDRNEKLFF. The CDR3 DNA follows: TGCGCCAGCAGTCCCCAGGGAGACAGAAATGAAAAACTGTTTTTT.

The sample holds a few counts of this clonotype. CDR3 residues: CASSGELNTEAFF. DNA of the CDR3: TGTGCTAGTTCTGGAGAGCTGAACACTGAAGCTTTCTTT. The V call is TRBV12-5, the J call TRBJ1-1; D call uncertain. Looked up from germline, CDR1 is LGHNT and CDR2 is FRNRAP. Between the trimmed V and J ends, which lost 8 bases and 0 bases, there was a span of 10 bases. CDR3 length: 13 residues. The full variable domain, rest sourced from reference TRBV12-5 and TRBJ1-1, is DARVTQTPRHKVTEMGQEVTMRCQPILGHNTVFWYRQTMMQGLELLAYFRNRAPLDDSGMPKDRFSAEMPDATLATLKIQPSEPRDSAVYFCASSGELNTEAFFGQGTRLTVV.

V usage is TRBV4-1 and J usage is TRBJ2-1; D possibly corresponds to TRBD1 (6 bases). Germline V gene lookup returns CDR1 MGHRA and CDR2 YSYEKL. Trimming pared 0 bases from V and 4 bases from J, leaving 16 bases between. The CDR3 consists of 17 residues. The CDR3 sequence: CASSQDLRGAGYNEQFF. In DNA form, the CDR3 reads TGCGCCAGCAGCCAAGATCTCAGGGGCGCGGGTTACAATGAGCAGTTCTTC.

In nucleotides, the CDR3 is TGTGCCACCAGCAGAGAATATGATGACACAGATACGCAGTATTTT. It specifies CATSREYDDTDTQYF. The chain couples TRBV15 to TRBJ2-3; no definite D call. V was clipped by 0 bases and J by 2 bases, with 9 bases between them. The germline gives CDR1 LNHNV, CDR2 YYDKDF (reference sequence). The CDR3 extends over 15 amino acids. Full variable domain (rest looked up from reference TRBV15 and TRBJ2-3): DAMVIQNPRYQVTQFGKPVTLSCSQTLNHNVMYWYQQKSSQAPKLLFHYYDKDFNNEADTPDNFQSRRPNTSFCFLDIRSPGLGDTAMYLCATSREYDDTDTQYFGPGTRLTVL.

The V gene is TRBV3-1, the J gene TRBJ2-1; unclear D gene. This CDR3 is 16 amino acids long. Germline assignment: CDR1 LGHDT and CDR2 YNNKEL (reference sequence). V was pared by 0 bases and J by 7 bases, with 16 bases between. The CDR3 reads CASSQEARFPENEQFF. The CDR3 DNA reads as TGTGCCAGCAGCCAAGAGGCTAGGTTTCCGGAGAATGAGCAGTTCTTC.

This clonotype was counted a few times. The chain employs TRBV12-3 or TRBV12-4 and TRBJ1-5; the D is unclear. The CDR3 is made up of 14 amino acids. V was shortened by 11 bases and J by 0 bases, with 14 bases between the two germline ends. The CDR3 region is CASGQIDSNQPQHF. The CDR3 DNA is TGTGCCTCGGGCCAGATTGATAGCAATCAGCCCCAGCATTTT.

This clonotype showed up just a few times. The V and J genes are TRBV5-5 and TRBJ2-3, with D tentatively TRBD2 (5 bases). CDR1 is SGHKS and CDR2 is YYEKEE in the germline V gene (reference sequence). The V gene lost 4 bases and the J gene lost 2 bases, with 8 bases spanning the gap. The CDR3 totals 13 residues. The CDR3 loop is CASSPEDTDTQYF. DNA for the CDR3: TGTGCCAGCAGCCCGGAGGACACAGATACGCAGTATTTT.

The chain recombines TRBV29-1 with TRBJ2-1; 9 nucleotides agree with TRBD1. The CDR3 is 14 residues long. The ends lost 4 bases at V and 10 bases at J; junction bases unmatched: 11. Germline V gene sequence: CDR1 SQVTM, CDR2 ANQGSEA. CDR3: CSVVGRDRVKEQFF. The CDR3 nucleotides are TGCAGCGTTGTAGGTCGGGACAGGGTGAAAGAGCAGTTCTTC.

A few counts support this clonotype. The V call is TRBV28, the J call TRBJ2-5; possible D gene TRBD2, 6 bases. This CDR3 has 16 amino acids. V was pared by 1 base and J by 1 base, with 13 bases between. Germline V gene data show CDR1 as MDHEN and CDR2 as SYDVKM. This CDR3 reads CASSLLRERAQETQYF. DNA of the CDR3: TGTGCCAGCAGTTTATTACGGGAGCGGGCCCAAGAGACCCAGTACTTC.

This chain uses TRBV7-2 with TRBJ1-1; the D gene is possibly TRBD1 (6 bases). Germline V CDR1 and CDR2: SGHTA, FQGNSA. Trimming removed 4 bases at V and 5 bases at J, with 14 bases between. The CDR3 has 14 amino acids. CDR3 nucleotide sequence: TGTGCCAGCAGCTCCGCTCGTAGGGGGACTGAAGCTTTCTTT. This sequence encodes CASSSARRGTEAFF.

The table lists this clonotype with many counts. The chain uses TRBV29-1 and TRBJ2-5; D might be TRBD2 (6 bases). The ends were cut back, 4 bases at V and 5 bases at J, with 11 bases in the middle. This CDR3 has 12 amino acids. From germline, CDR1 is SQVTM and CDR2 ANQGSEA. The CDR3 reads CSVGASAETQYF. Here the CDR3 DNA reads TGCAGCGTTGGGGCTAGCGCCGAGACCCAGTACTTC.

The chain carries TRBV6-2 or TRBV6-3 and TRBJ2-7; 8 bases match TRBD1. From germline, CDR1 is MNHEY and CDR2 SVGEGT. This CDR3 contains 12 residues. J gave up 7 bases and V 5 bases, and 4 bases lay outside the gene matches. DNA of the CDR3: TGTGCCAGCAGTAGACAGGGGATAGAGCAGTACGTC. It specifies CASSRQGIEQYV.

The CDR3 spells CASSPLRGSGPYNEQFF. CDR3 bases: TGTGCCAGCAGTCCCTTACGGGGTAGCGGACCATACAATGAGCAGTTCTTC. V gene TRBV27 combines with J gene TRBJ2-1; D may be TRBD2 (6 bases). Germline loops: CDR1 MNHEY, CDR2 SMNVEV (reference sequence). The V and J ends lost 5 bases and 4 bases respectively, with 21 bases between them. The CDR3 runs to 17 residues.

The chain is built from TRBV13 and TRBJ2-4; D remains unclear. Trimming shortened V by 6 bases and J by 0 bases, and 18 bases separated the two germline ends. This CDR3 comprises 17 residues. Germline CDR1 reads PRHDT; CDR2 reads FYEKMQ (reference sequence). CDR3 bases: TGTGCCAGCAGTCCAGCGTGGGCAGAACTAGCCAAAAACATTCAGTACTTC. It yields the protein CASSPAWAELAKNIQYF.

The V call is TRBV4-1, the J call TRBJ1-4; 10 positions agree with TRBD1. CDR3 length: 17 amino acids. Trimming removed 3 bases from V and 8 bases from J; junction bases left unmatched: 12. Germline loops: CDR1 MGHRA, CDR2 YSYEKL. CDR3 sequence: CASSHPKRGTGAEKLFF. The CDR3 bases are TGCGCCAGCAGCCACCCTAAAAGGGGGACAGGGGCCGAAAAACTGTTTTTT.

In this sample, this clonotype turned up a few times. The J gene is TRBJ2-3, the V gene TRBV20-1, with 8 nucleotides matching TRBD1. The V gene end was trimmed by 6 bases and the J gene end by 4 bases; junction bases not matched to a gene: 15. CDR3 size: 16 residues. Germline lookup yields CDR1 DFQATT and CDR2 SNEGSKA (reference sequence). The CDR3 DNA is TGCAGTGCCAGCGGTGCGACTACGACAGGGGCAGATACGCAGTATTTT. Encoded protein: CSASGATTTGADTQYF.

This clonotype was detected only a few times. V gene TRBV6-2 or TRBV6-3 combines with J gene TRBJ2-7, with D perhaps TRBD2 (5 bases). Deletions cut 2 bases from V and 5 bases from J, with 16 bases between. The CDR3 spans 15 residues. Germline V gene data show CDR1 as MNHEY and CDR2 as SVGEGT. This CDR3 is CASSYGPGIPHEQYF. The CDR3 bases are TGTGCCAGCAGTTACGGACCCGGGATCCCCCACGAGCAGTACTTC.

This chain uses TRBV24-1 with TRBJ1-2, with D perhaps TRBD1 (5 bases). The CDR3 loop spans 13 amino acids. The germline V gene has CDR1 KGHDR and CDR2 SFDVKD. Trimming took off 4 bases at V and 7 bases at J, with 12 bases between the two ends. The CDR3 nucleotides are TGTGCCACCAGTGACCGGGACGGGGCTGGCTACACCTTC. Protein: CATSDRDGAGYTF.

This clonotype was recorded at least ten times. This chain uses TRBV27 with TRBJ2-1, with 7 bases identical to TRBD1. The CDR3 covers 14 residues. V lost 5 bases and J lost 7; bases outside the gene matches: 8. CDR1 is MNHEY, CDR2 SMNVEV, per germline (reference sequence). The CDR3 DNA sequence: TGTGCCAGCAGTCCAAGACAGGGTGGGAATGAGCAGTTCTTC. It encodes CASSPRQGGNEQFF.

The sample holds a few counts of this clonotype. The rearrangement links TRBV5-1 to TRBJ2-5; 11 bases match TRBD1. This CDR3 has 16 amino acids. The junction had 13 bases not matched to a gene; V was cut back by 7 bases and J by 5 bases. Germline CDR1 SGHRS, CDR2 YFSETQ. The CDR3 sequence is CASSGQGAPEMETQYF. CDR3 bases: TGCGCCAGCTCTGGACAGGGGGCGCCCGAAATGGAGACCCAGTACTTC.